These T cell receptor beta chains were read from a single sample in a study of regulatory T cells in long-lasting Graves disease. One entry per CDR3 protein results from TCRdb running MiXCR on the multiplex PCR reads. The sample has about 310,000 distinct CDR3 sequences, 20% to 25% seen once. The sequencing used peripheral blood mononuclear cells (PBMCs), collected when the disease was refractory, from a patient treated with antithyroid drugs. These receptors all come from a female donor with Graves disease. Each CDR3 is given with its conserved first and last residue. The order of the fields is CDR3 length, V gene, J gene, D gene, clone size, CDR3 protein, CDR3 DNA. The D gene is left open where the match is weak. Some rows have no size entry. The others give once, few or many, or a class for an expanded clone.

CDR3 length: 14; V gene: TRBV4-3; J gene: TRBJ2-3; D gene: .; clone size: .; CDR3 protein: CASSQGSRTDTQYF; CDR3 DNA: TGCGCCAGCAGCCAAGGGTCCCGCACAGATACGCAGTATTTT
CDR3 length: 12; V gene: TRBV20-1; J gene: TRBJ2-5; D gene: TRBD1; clone size: many; CDR3 protein: CSAQDRASDRYF; CDR3 DNA: TGCAGTGCGCAGGACAGGGCGTCCGACCGGTACTTC
CDR3 length: 15; V gene: TRBV20-1; J gene: TRBJ1-2; D gene: .; clone size: .; CDR3 protein: CSARDGQGGSYGYTF; CDR3 DNA: TGCAGTGCTAGAGATGGGCAGGGTGGGAGCTATGGCTACACCTTC
CDR3 length: 15; V gene: TRBV7-2; J gene: TRBJ2-7; D gene: .; clone size: few; CDR3 protein: CASSHWGGKRHEQYF; CDR3 DNA: TGTGCCAGCAGCCACTGGGGCGGGAAGAGGCACGAGCAGTACTTC
CDR3 length: 15; V gene: TRBV27; J gene: TRBJ1-2; D gene: .; clone size: few; CDR3 protein: CASSLERTALYGYTF; CDR3 DNA: TGTGCCAGCAGTTTAGAGAGGACAGCCCTATATGGCTACACCTTC
CDR3 length: 13; V gene: TRBV27; J gene: TRBJ1-3; D gene: .; clone size: few; CDR3 protein: CASSLRFGNTIYF; CDR3 DNA: TGTGCCAGCAGTTTGCGTTTTGGAAACACCATATATTTT
CDR3 length: 16; V gene: TRBV28; J gene: TRBJ2-7; D gene: TRBD2; clone size: once; CDR3 protein: CASSLRGGAGSYEQYF; CDR3 DNA: TGTGCCAGCAGCCTACGCGGGGGAGCTGGGTCCTACGAGCAGTACTTC
CDR3 length: 16; V gene: TRBV2; J gene: TRBJ1-4; D gene: TRBD1; clone size: many; CDR3 protein: CASSQDRAPLNEKLFF; CDR3 DNA: TGTGCCAGCAGCCAAGACAGGGCTCCACTTAATGAAAAACTGTTTTTT
CDR3 length: 14; V gene: TRBV15; J gene: TRBJ1-1; D gene: .; clone size: many; CDR3 protein: CATSRDLADLGPFF; CDR3 DNA: TGTGCCACCAGCAGAGATCTGGCAGATCTTGGACCTTTCTTT
CDR3 length: 16; V gene: TRBV28; J gene: TRBJ1-5; D gene: TRBD1; clone size: many; CDR3 protein: CASINPGQVSNQPQHF; CDR3 DNA: TGTGCCAGCATCAATCCGGGACAGGTTTCCAATCAGCCCCAGCATTTT
CDR3 length: 15; V gene: TRBV2; J gene: TRBJ1-1; D gene: .; clone size: few; CDR3 protein: CASRPRGASGTEAFF; CDR3 DNA: TGTGCCAGCCGCCCACGGGGGGCGTCCGGCACTGAAGCTTTCTTT
CDR3 length: 16; V gene: TRBV4-2; J gene: TRBJ2-5; D gene: TRBD1; clone size: many; CDR3 protein: CASSQDATGYQETQYF; CDR3 DNA: TGTGCCAGCAGCCAAGATGCGACAGGGTATCAAGAGACCCAGTACTTC
CDR3 length: 12; V gene: TRBV7-3; J gene: TRBJ2-7; D gene: .; clone size: .; CDR3 protein: CTSMGQSYEQYF; CDR3 DNA: TGTACCAGCATGGGACAAAGTTACGAGCAGTACTTC
CDR3 length: 15; V gene: TRBV5-1; J gene: TRBJ1-4; D gene: .; clone size: few; CDR3 protein: CASSLEQGLVEKLFF; CDR3 DNA: TGCGCCAGCAGCTTGGAACAGGGACTGGTTGAAAAACTGTTTTTT
CDR3 length: 15; V gene: TRBV7-2; J gene: TRBJ1-5; D gene: .; clone size: many; CDR3 protein: CASSQGWGSNQPQHF; CDR3 DNA: TGTGCCAGCAGCCAGGGGTGGGGTAGCAATCAGCCCCAGCATTTT
CDR3 length: 14; V gene: TRBV12-3/TRBV12-4; J gene: TRBJ1-4; D gene: .; clone size: .; CDR3 protein: CASSRGRGLGKLFF; CDR3 DNA: TGTGCCAGCAGTCGTGGACGGGGTTTGGGGAAACTGTTTTTT
CDR3 length: 14; V gene: TRBV19; J gene: TRBJ1-2; D gene: .; clone size: .; CDR3 protein: CASSISSSRYGYTF; CDR3 DNA: TGTGCCAGTAGTATATCTTCCTCCCGCTATGGCTACACCTTC
CDR3 length: 13; V gene: TRBV28; J gene: TRBJ1-2; D gene: TRBD1; clone size: many; CDR3 protein: CASSGDRGYGYTF; CDR3 DNA: TGTGCCAGCAGTGGGGACAGGGGCTATGGCTACACCTTC
CDR3 length: 14; V gene: TRBV7-2; J gene: TRBJ2-1; D gene: TRBD1; clone size: few; CDR3 protein: CASRDRVKGNEQFF; CDR3 DNA: TGTGCCAGCAGGGACAGGGTTAAGGGGAATGAGCAGTTCTTC
CDR3 length: 15; V gene: TRBV12-3/TRBV12-4; J gene: TRBJ2-7; D gene: TRBD2; clone size: many; CDR3 protein: CASSLVTSGTYEQYF; CDR3 DNA: TGTGCCAGCAGTCTCGTGACTAGCGGAACCTACGAGCAGTACTTC
CDR3 length: 15; V gene: TRBV7-2; J gene: TRBJ1-1; D gene: .; clone size: .; CDR3 protein: CASSLVLGDRTEAFF; CDR3 DNA: TGTGCCAGCAGCTTAGTTCTAGGGGACCGCACTGAAGCTTTCTTT
CDR3 length: 13; V gene: TRBV28; J gene: TRBJ1-2; D gene: .; clone size: many; CDR3 protein: CASSLGRAYGYTF; CDR3 DNA: TGTGCCAGCAGTTTAGGGAGAGCCTATGGCTACACCTTC
CDR3 length: 13; V gene: TRBV5-1; J gene: TRBJ1-2; D gene: TRBD1; clone size: .; CDR3 protein: CASRQGQGIGYTF; CDR3 DNA: TGCGCTAGCAGGCAAGGACAGGGTATCGGCTACACCTTC
CDR3 length: 13; V gene: TRBV6-2/TRBV6-3; J gene: TRBJ2-7; D gene: TRBD1; clone size: .; CDR3 protein: CASNRQGSCEQYF; CDR3 DNA: TGTGCCAGCAATCGACAGGGGTCCTGCGAGCAGTACTTC
CDR3 length: 16; V gene: TRBV24-1; J gene: TRBJ2-3; D gene: .; clone size: .; CDR3 protein: CATSDPGDKQTDTQYF; CDR3 DNA: TGTGCCACCAGTGATCCCGGGGACAAGCAAACAGATACGCAGTATTTT
CDR3 length: 13; V gene: TRBV19; J gene: TRBJ1-5; D gene: .; clone size: .; CDR3 protein: CASSIGRDQPQHF; CDR3 DNA: TGTGCCAGTAGTATAGGTCGGGACCAGCCCCAGCATTTT
CDR3 length: 15; V gene: TRBV7-2; J gene: TRBJ1-5; D gene: TRBD1; clone size: .; CDR3 protein: CASSSRDRGIEPQHF; CDR3 DNA: TGTGCCAGCAGCTCCCGGGACAGGGGGATTGAGCCCCAGCATTTT
CDR3 length: 16; V gene: TRBV5-1; J gene: TRBJ2-2; D gene: .; clone size: .; CDR3 protein: CASSRLGTLNTGELFF; CDR3 DNA: TGCGCCAGCAGCCGTCTCGGGACACTGAACACCGGGGAGCTGTTTTTT
CDR3 length: 14; V gene: TRBV18; J gene: TRBJ2-5; D gene: .; clone size: .; CDR3 protein: CASSPEGLKETQYF; CDR3 DNA: TGTGCCAGCTCACCTGAGGGATTGAAAGAGACCCAGTACTTC
CDR3 length: 14; V gene: TRBV7-2; J gene: TRBJ1-6; D gene: .; clone size: few; CDR3 protein: CASSYRVADSPLHF; CDR3 DNA: TGTGCCAGCAGCTACAGAGTGGCGGATTCACCCCTCCACTTT
CDR3 length: 17; V gene: TRBV2; J gene: TRBJ1-1; D gene: .; clone size: many; CDR3 protein: CASSDDPSSGRWTEAFF; CDR3 DNA: TGTGCCAGCAGTGATGATCCGTCATCGGGGAGGTGGACTGAAGCTTTCTTT
CDR3 length: 16; V gene: TRBV28; J gene: TRBJ2-7; D gene: .; clone size: many; CDR3 protein: CASSPPDSRSSYEQYF; CDR3 DNA: TGTGCCAGCAGTCCACCCGACAGCCGGAGCTCCTACGAGCAGTACTTC
CDR3 length: 15; V gene: TRBV28; J gene: TRBJ2-4; D gene: TRBD2; clone size: .; CDR3 protein: CASSLASGSVYIQYF; CDR3 DNA: TGTGCCAGCAGTTTAGCCAGCGGGAGTGTGTACATTCAGTACTTC
CDR3 length: 14; V gene: TRBV5-1; J gene: TRBJ1-2; D gene: .; clone size: few; CDR3 protein: CASSFSRRIYSYTF; CDR3 DNA: TGCGCCAGCAGCTTCAGTAGACGGATCTATAGCTACACCTTC
CDR3 length: 13; V gene: TRBV29-1; J gene: TRBJ1-1; D gene: .; clone size: .; CDR3 protein: CSVRGGEYTEAFF; CDR3 DNA: TGCAGCGTTAGAGGAGGCGAGTACACTGAAGCTTTCTTT
CDR3 length: 12; V gene: TRBV6-1; J gene: TRBJ2-5; D gene: .; clone size: many; CDR3 protein: CATQGFQETQYF; CDR3 DNA: TGTGCCACCCAGGGGTTCCAAGAGACCCAGTACTTC
CDR3 length: 18; V gene: TRBV19; J gene: TRBJ1-1; D gene: .; clone size: few; CDR3 protein: CASSILRPGHLKDTEAFF; CDR3 DNA: TGTGCCAGTAGTATACTCCGACCGGGACACCTGAAGGACACTGAAGCTTTCTTT
CDR3 length: 17; V gene: TRBV6-5; J gene: TRBJ1-6; D gene: .; clone size: .; CDR3 protein: CASSYSGGRASNSPLHF; CDR3 DNA: TGTGCCAGCAGTTACTCTGGGGGGCGGGCATCGAATTCACCCCTCCACTTT
CDR3 length: 13; V gene: TRBV28; J gene: TRBJ1-2; D gene: TRBD1; clone size: many; CDR3 protein: CASSRDSPRGYTF; CDR3 DNA: TGTGCCAGCAGTCGGGACAGCCCCCGGGGCTACACCTTC
CDR3 length: 14; V gene: TRBV28; J gene: TRBJ1-2; D gene: TRBD1; clone size: many; CDR3 protein: CASSLGQPLYGYTF; CDR3 DNA: TGTGCCAGCAGCTTGGGACAGCCGCTCTATGGCTACACCTTC
CDR3 length: 12; V gene: TRBV3-1; J gene: TRBJ2-7; D gene: .; clone size: .; CDR3 protein: CASSQDSFTQYF; CDR3 DNA: TGTGCCAGCAGCCAAGATTCTTTTACGCAGTACTTC
CDR3 length: 14; V gene: TRBV7-2; J gene: TRBJ2-7; D gene: .; clone size: many; CDR3 protein: CASSLAFISYEQYF; CDR3 DNA: TGTGCCAGCAGCTTAGCGTTTATCTCCTACGAGCAGTACTTC
CDR3 length: 15; V gene: TRBV28; J gene: TRBJ1-5; D gene: .; clone size: few; CDR3 protein: CASSNRADGEQPQHF; CDR3 DNA: TGTGCCAGCAGTAACCGGGCCGACGGAGAACAGCCCCAGCATTTT